The present entry profiles one T cell receptor beta chain with its context. Its antigen is not identified. The sample comes from a study of memory CD4+ T cells and cytomegalovirus serostatus. Overall study context: Healthy Belgian adult donors included fewer than 10 CMV-positive and some 24 CMV-negative people.

The CDR3 is 13 amino acids. Germline V gives CDR1 MNHEY, CDR2 SVGAGI. Trimming pared 6 bases from V and 4 bases from J, leaving 12 bases between. Sequencing used immunoSEQ multiplex PCR; TCRdb keeps in-frame clones, though not all of them. This repertoire shows about 100,000 clones, about 80% found once; its top ten account for 3.6%. Study conclusions and caveats: Repertoires predicted CMV serostatus with median bootstrapped AUC of 0.95.

The sort gate was single viable CD3+CD4+CD8-CD45RO+ cells for memory CD4+ T cells. CD4+ T cells were isolated by positive magnetic selection. The sequence came from an adult in good health and CMV-seropositive. The sequenced material came from memory CD4+ T cells from blood. The chain has TRBV6-5 and TRBJ1-2, with D unresolved. The CDR3: CASSPTDFYGYTF. The CDR3 bases are TGTGCCAGCAGCCCGACCGACTTCTATGGCTACACCTTC.